Following are 3 T cell receptor beta chains from one sample sequenced in a study of CD8 T cells in Susac syndrome. Random hexamers served to reverse transcribe about 0.45 to 1 ug RNA. TCRdb recomputed calls from the immunoSEQ multiplex PCR reads with MiXCR, one row per CDR3 protein. The sample has approximately 74,000 distinct CDR3 sequences; nearly 95% are singletons. The sequenced sample was CD8+ T cells from PBMCs. The receptors originated from a human donor with Susac syndrome.

The chain joins TRBV27 to TRBJ2-7, with TRBD2 identical over 7 bases. Germline-derived CDR1 and CDR2 are MNHEY and SMNVEV (reference sequence). This CDR3 region has 15 residues. After removal of 10 bases from V and 0 bases from J, the junction contained 12 bases not matched to a gene. This chain's CDR3 is CAIAPSGASSYEQYF. CDR3 nucleotide sequence: TGTGCCATCGCTCCGAGCGGGGCGAGCTCCTACGAGCAGTACTTC.

The CDR3 loop reads CASSPWTGGNEQYF. CDR3 in DNA: TGTGCCAGCAGTCCCTGGACAGGGGGGAACGAGCAGTACTTC. This sequence joins TRBV27 and TRBJ2-7; 10 bases map to TRBD1. J lost 5 bases, V lost 5 bases, and 6 bases had no gene match. The germline gives CDR1 MNHEY, CDR2 SMNVEV (reference sequence). The CDR3 spans 14 residues.

This clonotype appeared a single time. The chain is built from TRBV27 and TRBJ2-1; no reliable D call. The CDR3 totals 12 residues. The ends were cut back, 3 bases at V and 9 bases at J, with 9 bases in the middle. CDR1 and CDR2 (germline): MNHEY, SMNVEV (reference sequence). CDR3 protein: CASSFQGAEQFF. The CDR3 bases are TGTGCCAGCAGTTTTCAAGGTGCTGAGCAGTTCTTC.